These 21 T cell receptor beta chains originate from one sample sequenced in a study of cytomegalovirus exposure and HLA in healthy donors. This PCR relied on a set of 60 Vbeta primers and 13 Jbeta primers. Method: immunoSEQ multiplex PCR; TCRdb's copy keeps in-frame clones and lacks some. The top ten clones hold approximately 2.6% of a sample with some 130,000 clones, approximately 80% of them seen once. The sample was PBMCs. These receptors came from a boy younger than 10 in good health and CMV-seronegative.

This clone came up once. V and J are TRBV19 and TRBJ1-5; tentative D call: TRBD1 (5 bases). This CDR3 comprises 12 residues. The V gene's germline CDR1 is LNHDA and CDR2 SQIVND (reference sequence). V lost 3 bases and J lost 9, with 9 bases in between. The CDR3 DNA reads TGTGCCAGTAGTATTGGGCAGGGGCCCCAGCATTTT. Amino acids: CASSIGQGPQHF.

J is TRBJ2-2 and V is TRBV5-8; tentatively, D is TRBD2 (6 bases). CDR1 and CDR2 from the germline V gene are SGHTS and YDEGEE. V lost 8 bases, J lost 8 bases, and 25 bases lay in between. The CDR3 has 16 amino acids. CDR3 bases: TGTGCCAGTACCACGGGGGAGGCCTACCCCCCGGGGGAGCTGTTTTTT. Its protein product is CASTTGEAYPPGELFF.

V is TRBV2 and J is TRBJ2-3; TRBD2 might be the D (5 bases). The CDR3 loop spans 14 amino acids. Trimming pared 7 bases from V and 4 bases from J, leaving 15 bases between. Germline V gives CDR1 SNHLY, CDR2 FYNNEI. CDR3 protein: CASTRLVGADTQYF. CDR3 DNA sequence: TGTGCCAGCACGCGGCTAGTCGGGGCAGATACGCAGTATTTT.

The sample holds one count of this clone. The chain couples TRBV7-2 to TRBJ1-2, with TRBD1 matching over 9 bases. The CDR3 totals 15 residues. Per germline, CDR1 SGHTA and CDR2 FQGNSA. J gave up 4 bases and V 7 bases, and 10 bases lay outside the gene matches. CDR3 protein: CASIPWTGVGYGYTF. The CDR3 bases are TGTGCCAGCATCCCTTGGACAGGGGTTGGCTATGGCTACACCTTC.

The chain links TRBV5-6 to TRBJ2-5, with D uncertain. The tail of the sequence fits TRBJ2-7 better, so the J call may be wrong. This CDR3 is built from 13 residues. In germline, CDR1 is SGHDT, CDR2 YYEEEE. Here the CDR3 reads CASSVQNSYEQYF. CDR3 bases: TGTGCCAGCAGCGTACAGAACTCCTACGAGCAGTACTTC.

V gene TRBV4-1 combines with J gene TRBJ2-5, with TRBD2 as a possible D gene (5 bases). Trimming removed 1 base at V and 4 bases at J, with 13 bases between. From germline, CDR1 is MGHRA and CDR2 YSYEKL. The CDR3 extends over 15 amino acids. The CDR3 loop is CASSQVIGEGETQYF. The CDR3 bases are TGCGCCAGCAGCCAAGTGATCGGTGAGGGAGAGACCCAGTACTTC.

The chain links TRBV5-1 to TRBJ2-5; D possibly corresponds to TRBD1 (5 bases). The CDR3 has 17 amino acids. V was clipped by 1 base and J by 4 bases, with 20 bases between them. CDR1 and CDR2 (germline): SGHRS, YFSETQ. CDR3 bases: TGCGCCAGCAGCTTGTACGGGTCACGGACAACAGGAGAGACCCAGTACTTC. It encodes CASSLYGSRTTGETQYF.

V gene TRBV7-9 combines with J gene TRBJ2-7; 11 bases agree with TRBD2. The J segment lost 2 bases and the V segment lost 3 bases, leaving 3 bases of the junction unmatched. The CDR3 is 15 residues long. Germline CDR1 SEHNR, CDR2 FQNEAQ (reference sequence). In DNA, the CDR3 is TGTGCCAGCAGCTTCCTAGCGGGGGGCCCCTACGAGCAGTACTTC. Translation: CASSFLAGGPYEQYF. The variable domain in full, with the rest retrieved from reference TRBV7-9 and TRBJ2-7, is DTGVSQNPRHKITKRGQNVTFRCDPISEHNRLYWYRQTLGQGPEFLTYFQNEAQLEKSRLLSDRFSAERPKGSFSTLEIQRTEQGDSAMYLCASSFLAGGPYEQYFGPGTRLTVT.

The gene calls are TRBV19 and TRBJ2-5; D may be TRBD1 (7 bases). There are 15 residues in the CDR3. Germline-derived CDR1 and CDR2 are LNHDA and SQIVND (reference sequence). The V and J ends lost 5 bases and 5 bases respectively, with 18 bases between them. The CDR3 is CASSLRDRGRETQYF. DNA for the CDR3: TGTGCCAGTAGTTTAAGGGACAGAGGGAGGGAGACCCAGTACTTC.

The gene calls are TRBV5-6 and TRBJ1-5; 7 nucleotides match TRBD1. This CDR3 is built from 15 residues. Trimming took 5 bases from V and 4 from J; bases not matched to a gene: 9. The germline V gene encodes CDR1 SGHDT and CDR2 YYEEEE. CDR3 sequence (DNA): TGTGCCAGCAGTGTGTCAGGGGGTTGGAATCAGCCCCAGCATTTT. Translating it yields CASSVSGGWNQPQHF. Complete variable domain (other parts from reference TRBV5-6 and TRBJ1-5): DAGVTQSPTHLIKTRGQQVTLRCSPKSGHDTVSWYQQALGQGPQFIFQYYEEEERQRGNFPDRFSGHQFPNYSSELNVNALLLGDSALYLCASSVSGGWNQPQHFGDGTRLSIL.

The V and J genes are TRBV7-9 and TRBJ2-7; 7 bases fit TRBD2. CDR3 length: 13 residues. The germline V gene has CDR1 SEHNR and CDR2 FQNEAQ (reference sequence). V shed 2 bases, J shed 10 bases, and the junction held 8 bases outside the gene matches. Here the CDR3 reads CASSLLGGEQQYF. The CDR3, as DNA: TGTGCCAGCAGCTTATTGGGAGGGGAGCAACAGTACTTC. Full variable domain (remainder filled in from reference TRBV7-9 and TRBJ2-7): DTGVSQNPRHKITKRGQNVTFRCDPISEHNRLYWYRQTLGQGPEFLTYFQNEAQLEKSRLLSDRFSAERPKGSFSTLEIQRTEQGDSAMYLCASSLLGGEQQYFGPGTRLTVT.

CDR3 in DNA: TGTGCCACCATTCCCGTCCGGGACAGGACTTCGAACACTGAAGCTTTCTTT. Protein product: CATIPVRDRTSNTEAFF. The chain joins TRBV18 to TRBJ1-1; TRBD1 aligns across 8 bases. V lost 10 bases to trimming and J lost 1 base; unmatched junction nucleotides: 17. The CDR3 has 17 amino acids. Germline V gene lookup returns CDR1 KGHSH and CDR2 LQKENI.

The genes are TRBV4-1 and TRBJ2-7, with a tentative D call TRBD1 (6 bases). CDR3 size: 16 residues. V was cut by 2 bases and J by 2 bases, with 16 bases left in between. Germline values: CDR1 MGHRA, CDR2 YSYEKL. CDR3 residues: CASSQFGTPETYEQYF. As DNA, the CDR3 is TGCGCCAGCAGCCAATTTGGGACACCGGAAACCTACGAGCAGTACTTC.

This clone was counted between two and nine times. The chain combines TRBV29-1 with TRBJ2-5, with a tentative D call TRBD1 (5 bases). This CDR3 comprises 11 residues. Germline CDR1 SQVTM, CDR2 ANQGSEA. V lost 4 bases, J lost 5 bases, and 8 bases lay in between. CDR3 sequence (DNA): TGCAGCGTTGGGAAGGGGGAGACCCAGTACTTC. This encodes CSVGKGETQYF.

V is TRBV5-1 and J is TRBJ2-5; TRBD1 agrees at 10 bases. Germline CDR1 SGHRS, CDR2 YFSETQ. CDR3 length: 16 residues. V lost 2 bases to trimming and J lost 1 base; unmatched junction nucleotides: 5. This CDR3 is CASSFPRDRGQETQYF. CDR3 DNA: TGCGCCAGCAGCTTCCCCAGGGACAGGGGCCAAGAGACCCAGTACTTC.

The chain joins TRBV30 to TRBJ2-2, with 12 bases lining up with TRBD1. The CDR3 extends over 19 amino acids. The ends lost 1 base at V and 0 bases at J; junction bases unmatched: 9. Germline CDR1 GTSNPN, CDR2 SVGIG (reference sequence). CDR3 protein: CAWSDPGTGGRANTGELFF. The CDR3 DNA follows: TGTGCCTGGAGTGACCCCGGGACAGGGGGCCGAGCGAACACCGGGGAGCTGTTTTTT.

V gene TRBV21-1 combines with J gene TRBJ2-7; the tabulated D call, TRBD1, remains unverified against the DNA. TRBV21-1 counts as a pseudogene. The CDR3 is 18 residues long. The chain's CDR3 is CASTAKSGQLIQTDEQYV. CDR3 coding DNA: TGTGCCAGCACCGCAAAGTCAGGACAGTTAATCCAAACCGACGAGCAGTACGTC.

The rearrangement joins TRBV15 to TRBJ1-5; 8 nucleotides match TRBD1. Per germline, CDR1 LNHNV and CDR2 YYDKDF (reference sequence). Unmatched junction bases numbered 7, after V lost 3 bases and J lost 9 bases. The length of the CDR3 is 14 residues. The CDR3 sequence is CATSSTGGVLPQHF. DNA of the CDR3: TGTGCCACCAGCAGTACAGGGGGGGTCCTGCCCCAGCATTTT.

There are a few counts of this clone. The chain uses TRBV7-8 and TRBJ1-5, with a weak D call TRBD1 (6 bases). V dropped 1 base and J dropped 6 bases, with 16 bases sitting between them. This CDR3 has 16 amino acids. Germline CDR1 SGHVS, CDR2 FQNEAQ. The CDR3 DNA reads TGTGCCAGCAGCTTAGGAGGTGGGGGCCTGGGTCAGCCCCAGCATTTT. It encodes CASSLGGGGLGQPQHF.

This chain uses TRBV2 with TRBJ1-6, with D uncertain. The V end was cut by 3 bases, the J end by 10 bases, with 10 bases between. Germline loops: CDR1 SNHLY, CDR2 FYNNEI. The CDR3 is 13 amino acids. CDR3 residues: CASSDRERSPLHF. Here the CDR3 DNA reads TGTGCCAGCAGTGACCGGGAGAGGTCACCCCTCCACTTT.

V and J are TRBV9 and TRBJ2-2; D gene uncertain. Germline assignment: CDR1 SGDLS and CDR2 YYNGEE. This CDR3 comprises 14 residues. V was trimmed by 1 base and J by 7 bases, leaving 11 bases between them. CDR3 loop: CASSVKSLNGELFF. Here the CDR3 DNA reads TGTGCCAGCAGCGTAAAAAGCCTGAACGGGGAGCTGTTTTTT.